Listed below are T cell receptor beta chains from one sample, sequenced in a study of blood T cell repertoires in COVID-19. Generated by immunoSEQ multiplex PCR, the TCRdb table keeps only in-frame clones and is missing some. Among roughly 380,000 clones listed, roughly 87% were seen once. The sample comprised PBMCs or T cells enriched from blood (not recorded which). Source of these receptors: a woman aged 30 to 39 who had recovered from COVID-19. Both conserved end residues are part of each CDR3. Fields, in order: clone size, D gene, J gene, V gene, CDR3 DNA, CDR3 protein. D genes are given only for firm matches. Clone sizes are given selectively: once, few, many, or a class where the clone is expanded.

>NA|TRBD2|TRBJ2-3|TRBV9
TGTGCCAGCAGCGTCTCTATGGGCGGGGGGCTCCAAGATACGCAGTATTTT
CASSVSMGGGLQDTQYF
>once|TRBD1|TRBJ2-7|TRBV3-1/TRBV3-2
TGTGCCAGCAGCTACCGGGACAGCCGATACGAGCAGTACTTC
CASSYRDSRYEQYF
>once|NA|TRBJ1-1|TRBV21-1
TGTGCCAGCAGCAAAGTACCAGGCTGTGAAGCTTTCTTT
CASSKVPGCEAFF
>NA|NA|TRBJ1-2|TRBV11-2
TGTGCCAGCAGCTTATATACTTCCTATGGCTACACCTTC
CASSLYTSYGYTF
>few|NA|TRBJ1-1|TRBV28
TGTGCCACCTCCGGGGGGAGGATGAACACTGAAGCTTTCTTT
CATSGGRMNTEAFF
>NA|NA|TRBJ2-7|TRBV5-5
TGTGCCAGCAGCTCAGACCCCCCCGGGGAAGTCCCGATCTACGAGCAGTACTTC
CASSSDPPGEVPIYEQYF
>NA|TRBD2|TRBJ2-1|TRBV5-4
TGTGCCAGCAACCGATTAGCGGGTAAATACAATGAGCAGTTCTTC
CASNRLAGKYNEQFF
>NA|NA|TRBJ1-3|TRBV2
TGTGCCAGCACCTGGAGACCTGGAAACACCATATATTTT
CASTWRPGNTIYF
>NA|NA|TRBJ1-3|TRBV28
TGTGCCAGCAATGGCGGGGGCTCTGGAAACACCATATATTTT
CASNGGGSGNTIYF
>NA|NA|TRBJ1-5|TRBV28
TGTGCCAGCAGACCATACATAACTAGCAATCAGCCCCAGCATTTT
CASRPYITSNQPQHF
>NA|NA|TRBJ1-4|TRBV11-2
TGTGCCAGCAGCCGTCACAGAGCAACTAATGAAAAACTGTTTTTT
CASSRHRATNEKLFF
>NA|NA|TRBJ2-2|TRBV7-3
TGTGCCAGCAGCGGGCGACAGACCGGGGAGCTGTTTTTT
CASSGRQTGELFF
>NA|TRBD2|TRBJ2-5|TRBV7-6
TGTGCCAGCAGGTCTCCGGGACTAGCGGAAGAGACCCAGTACTTC
CASRSPGLAEETQYF
>NA|TRBD2|TRBJ2-1|TRBV5-1
TGCGCCAGCAGCTTGGCAAAGAGGACTAGCGGATTCGATGAGCAGTTCTTC
CASSLAKRTSGFDEQFF
>few|NA|TRBJ1-6|TRBV5-6
TGTGCCAGCAGCTTTGAGTATTCACCCCTCCACTTT
CASSFEYSPLHF
>NA|NA|TRBJ2-5|TRBV6-5
TGTGCCAGCAGTTACAATGGAGGCAGGGGTCGAGAGACCCAGTACTTC
CASSYNGGRGRETQYF
>NA|NA|TRBJ1-1|TRBV25-1
TGTGCCAGCCTAAAGGACAGCTCGAACACTGAAGCTTTCTTT
CASLKDSSNTEAFF
>NA|TRBD2|TRBJ2-7|TRBV6-5
TGTGCCAGCAGAGAGCCGGGACTAGTAAACGAGCAGTACTTC
CASREPGLVNEQYF